The 23 T cell receptor beta chains below all came from one sample that was sequenced in a study of blood T cell repertoires in COVID-19. The repertoire was sequenced with immunoSEQ multiplex PCR; TCRdb's copy has only in-frame clones and lacks some. The table shows about 120,000 clones, with over 75% occurring only once. The material sequenced was peripheral blood. The receptors here all came from a man aged 80 or over with acute or convalescent COVID-19.

The V gene is TRBV5-1, the J gene TRBJ2-5, with a possible D match to TRBD1 (5 bases). The V gene lost 4 bases and the J gene lost 1 base, with 11 bases spanning the gap. Germline V gene sequence: CDR1 SGHRS, CDR2 YFSETQ. This CDR3 is built from 14 residues. CDR3 bases: TGCGCCAGCAGCCGGACATTGGGCCAAGAGACCCAGTACTTC. It specifies CASSRTLGQETQYF.

V is TRBV5-1 and J is TRBJ1-1; 9 bases line up with TRBD1. Germline V gene sequence: CDR1 SGHRS, CDR2 YFSETQ. This CDR3 is built from 14 residues. V was clipped by 2 bases and J by 3 bases; unmatched bases: 2. CDR3 sequence reads: CASSFRQGDTEAFF. Here the CDR3 DNA reads TGCGCCAGCAGCTTCCGACAGGGGGACACTGAAGCTTTCTTT.

As for this clone: The identical CDR3 is also encoded by other nucleotide sequences in the sample. The chain carries TRBV7-2 and TRBJ2-7; TRBD2 matches 13 bases. Unmatched junction bases numbered 1, after V lost 1 base and J lost 4 bases. Germline assignment: CDR1 SGHTA and CDR2 FQGNSA. The CDR3 is made up of 15 amino acids. The CDR3 coding sequence is TGTGCCAGCAGCTTAGGGACTAGCGGGAGTTACGAGCAGTACTTC. Amino acid sequence: CASSLGTSGSYEQYF.

The chain links TRBV7-2 to TRBJ1-2; TRBD1 aligns across 7 bases. The length of the CDR3 is 14 residues. Germline CDR1 reads SGHTA; CDR2 reads FQGNSA. Trimming cost V 5 bases and J 9 bases; bases outside gene matches: 12. In DNA, the CDR3 is TGTGCCAGCAGCGCCGGACAGGAGCTCTTTCGCTACACCTTC. Its translation is CASSAGQELFRYTF.

This sequence joins TRBV30 and TRBJ1-1; unclear D gene. The CDR3 length is 13 residues. V lost 0 bases, J lost 1 base, and 6 bases lay in between. In germline, CDR1 is GTSNPN, CDR2 SVGIG (reference sequence). CDR3 amino acids: CAWSVPGNTEAFF. CDR3 nucleotides: TGTGCCTGGAGTGTACCGGGGAACACTGAAGCTTTCTTT.

The chain carries TRBV6-5 and TRBJ2-3, with D tentatively TRBD2 (6 bases). The CDR3 spans 15 residues. V was pared by 0 bases and J by 3 bases, with 10 bases between. Germline CDR1 reads MNHEY; CDR2 reads SVGAGI. The CDR3 DNA reads TGTGCCAGCAGTTACTCGGAGGGGAGGACAGATACGCAGTATTTT. Translated: CASSYSEGRTDTQYF.

V usage is TRBV21-1 and J usage is TRBJ1-4. TRBV21-1 is annotated as a pseudogene. The CDR3 sequence is 18 residues long. This CDR3 reads CASRKWEDSQRANEKLFF. DNA of the CDR3: TGTGCCAGCAGAAAATGGGAAGATTCCCAGAGGGCTAATGAAAAACTGTTTTTT.

V and J are TRBV11-2 and TRBJ2-2; 8 nucleotides line up with TRBD2. From germline, CDR1 is SGHAT and CDR2 FQNNGV. The CDR3 is made up of 16 amino acids. With 0 bases clipped from V and 3 bases from J, the junction kept 3 bases outside the gene matches. This chain's CDR3 is CASSLDSGRYTGELFF. CDR3 nucleotide sequence: TGTGCCAGCAGCTTAGACAGCGGGAGATACACCGGGGAGCTGTTTTTT.

The chain is built from TRBV18 and TRBJ1-2; TRBD1 matches 7 bases. The CDR3 sequence is 14 residues long. Germline values: CDR1 KGHSH, CDR2 LQKENI. J lost 7 bases, V lost 4 bases, and 9 bases had no gene match. The CDR3 DNA is TGTGCCAGCTCACTAGGACAGGAAACGGGTGGCTACACCTTC. Its translation: CASSLGQETGGYTF.

The chain links TRBV29-1 to TRBJ2-1, with D tentatively TRBD1 (6 bases). Between the trimmed V and J ends, which lost 7 bases and 1 base, there was a span of 8 bases. The V gene's germline CDR1 is SQVTM and CDR2 ANQGSEA. CDR3 length: 12 amino acids. CDR3 protein: CSATGSYNEQFF. The CDR3, as DNA: TGCAGCGCCACAGGGTCCTACAATGAGCAGTTCTTC.

The gene calls are TRBV11-1 and TRBJ2-7, with 7 bases lining up with TRBD1. The CDR3 totals 13 residues. V dropped 4 bases and J dropped 2; count of bases not matched to a gene: 2. Looked up from germline, CDR1 is SGHAT and CDR2 is FQDESV (reference sequence). CDR3 in DNA: TGTGCCAGCAGCTGGGGACAGACCTACGAGCAGTACTTC. Encoded protein: CASSWGQTYEQYF.

This chain uses TRBV3-1 (or the pseudogene TRBV3-2) with TRBJ2-1; D might be TRBD2 (6 bases). The CDR3 spans 17 residues. Germline loops: CDR1 LGHDT, CDR2 YNNKEL (reference sequence). V lost 5 bases, J lost 2 bases, and 19 bases lay in between. This CDR3 reads CASSSQQTAGPYNEQFF. CDR3 sequence (DNA): TGTGCCAGCAGCTCCCAACAGACTGCGGGACCCTACAATGAGCAGTTCTTC.

The CDR3 protein is CASRRDFPTEAFF. CDR3 bases: TGTGCCAGCAGAAGGGACTTTCCCACTGAAGCTTTCTTT. The J gene is TRBJ1-1, the V gene TRBV12-3 or TRBV12-4; D is possibly TRBD1 (5 bases). CDR3 length: 13 amino acids. Trimming removed 6 bases from V and 4 bases from J, with 12 bases in between.

This rearrangement joins TRBV19 to TRBJ1-2, with 9 bases lining up with TRBD1. Germline loops: CDR1 LNHDA, CDR2 SQIVND (reference sequence). This CDR3 has 14 amino acids. Trimming at V came to 5 bases and at J to 7 bases, leaving 8 bases not matched to a gene. CDR3 in amino acids: CASSVGQGLSGYTF. CDR3 bases: TGTGCCAGTAGTGTGGGACAGGGATTGAGTGGCTACACCTTC.

The V and J genes are TRBV18 and TRBJ1-2, with no clear D. Per germline, CDR1 KGHSH and CDR2 LQKENI. Trimming left V 2 bases short and J 0 bases short, with 7 bases between. This CDR3 comprises 14 residues. The CDR3 bases are TGTGCCAGCTCACCAGCCCTAGCTAACTATGGCTACACCTTC. Its protein is CASSPALANYGYTF.

The chain is built from TRBV18 and TRBJ1-1, with D possibly TRBD1 on 5 matching bases. The CDR3 runs to 13 residues. Germline-derived CDR1 and CDR2 are KGHSH and LQKENI. V gave up 6 bases and J gave up 5 bases, with 13 bases separating them. CDR3 loop: CASSLAGRTEAFF. The CDR3 region has the DNA TGTGCCAGCTCCCTGGCAGGGAGGACTGAAGCTTTCTTT. Variable domain in full (rest from reference TRBV18 and TRBJ1-1): NAGVMQNPRHLVRRRGQEARLRCSPMKGHSHVYWYRQLPEEGLKFMVYLQKENIIDESGMPKERFSAEFPKEGPSILRIQQVVRGDSAAYFCASSLAGRTEAFFGQGTRLTVV.

V and J are TRBV5-4 and TRBJ2-7; tentatively, D is TRBD2 (6 bases). Trimming left V 7 bases short and J 2 bases short, with 16 bases between. This CDR3 has 14 residues. The germline V gene encodes CDR1 SGHNT and CDR2 YYREEE (reference sequence). The CDR3 DNA reads as TGTGCCAGCTCATTAACGGGGGACGCCTACGAGCAGTACTTC. Protein product: CASSLTGDAYEQYF. Based on the CDR3 plus reference TRBV5-4 and TRBJ2-7, the full variable domain is ETGVTQSPTHLIKTRGQQVTLRCSSQSGHNTVSWYQQALGQGPQFIFQYYREEENGRGNFPPRFSGLQFPNYSSELNVNALELDDSALYLCASSLTGDAYEQYFGPGTRLTVT.

This clone has a single count. The chain couples TRBV5-4 to TRBJ1-2, with 9 bases aligning to TRBD1. Germline V gene data show CDR1 as SGHNT and CDR2 as YYREEE (reference sequence). The trim removed 0 bases at V and 4 bases at J, leaving 7 bases unmatched. The CDR3 has 16 amino acids. In nucleotides, the CDR3 is TGTGCCAGCAGCTTGGACTTGGGACAGGGTGGCTATGGCTACACCTTC. This encodes CASSLDLGQGGYGYTF.

The chain joins TRBV4-1 to TRBJ2-6; a possible D gene is TRBD2 (5 bases). CDR3 length: 15 amino acids. Deletions cut 6 bases from V and 1 base from J, with 10 bases between. Germline V gives CDR1 MGHRA, CDR2 YSYEKL. The CDR3 is CASRVALSGANVLTF. Here the CDR3 DNA reads TGCGCCAGCAGAGTAGCGCTTTCTGGGGCCAACGTCCTGACTTTC.

This rearrangement joins TRBV5-1 to TRBJ1-2; a possible D gene is TRBD1 (5 bases). Germline-derived CDR1 and CDR2 are SGHRS and YFSETQ. V dropped 0 bases and J dropped 0 bases, with 21 bases sitting between them. The CDR3 sequence is 19 residues long. The CDR3 bases are TGCGCCAGCAGCTTGGGGGGCTCTAAGTCGCTGGCCGCTAACTATGGCTACACCTTC. Its translation: CASSLGGSKSLAANYGYTF.

In its sample, this clone was seen once. The rearrangement joins TRBV25-1 to TRBJ2-1; 7 nucleotides match TRBD2. From germline, CDR1 is MGHDK and CDR2 SYGVNS. Trimming at V came to 4 bases and at J to 0 bases, leaving 9 bases not matched to a gene. This CDR3 has 17 amino acids. The CDR3 DNA reads TGTGCCAGCAGTGGCCTCGCAGCGGGACGCTCCTACAATGAGCAGTTCTTC. Translation: CASSGLAAGRSYNEQFF.

The rearrangement links TRBV5-1 to TRBJ2-5; TRBD1 matches at 9 bases. V shed 0 bases, J shed 6 bases, and the junction held 6 bases outside the gene matches. This CDR3 has 15 amino acids. Germline V gives CDR1 SGHRS, CDR2 YFSETQ. This CDR3 reads CASSLEGTGMQTQYF. CDR3 bases: TGCGCCAGCAGCTTGGAAGGGACAGGGATGCAGACCCAGTACTTC.

This clone showed up just a few times. The chain is built from TRBV30 and TRBJ1-2; 9 bases align to TRBD1. The CDR3 totals 15 residues. The trim removed 3 bases at V and 4 bases at J, leaving 9 bases unmatched. Looked up from germline, CDR1 is GTSNPN and CDR2 is SVGIG (reference sequence). The CDR3 loop reads CAWSLPGTGSYGYTF. The CDR3 region has the DNA TGTGCCTGGAGCCTCCCCGGGACAGGGAGCTATGGCTACACCTTC. Looking up the rest from reference TRBV30 and TRBJ1-2 gives the full variable domain: SQTIHQWPATLVQPVGSPLSLECTVEGTSNPNLYWYRQAAGRGLQLLFYSVGIGQISSEVPQNLSASRPQDRQFILSSKKLLLSDSGFYLCAWSLPGTGSYGYTFGSGTRLTVV.